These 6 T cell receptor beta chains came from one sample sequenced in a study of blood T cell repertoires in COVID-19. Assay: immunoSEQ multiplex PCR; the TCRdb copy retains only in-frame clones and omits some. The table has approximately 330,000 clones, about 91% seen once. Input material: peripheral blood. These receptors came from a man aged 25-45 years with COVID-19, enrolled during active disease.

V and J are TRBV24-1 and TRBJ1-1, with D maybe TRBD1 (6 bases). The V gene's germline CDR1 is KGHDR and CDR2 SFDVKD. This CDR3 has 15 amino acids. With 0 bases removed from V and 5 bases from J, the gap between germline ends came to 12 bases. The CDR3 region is CATSDLRGARTEAFF. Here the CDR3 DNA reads TGTGCCACCAGTGATTTGCGGGGGGCGAGGACTGAAGCTTTCTTT.

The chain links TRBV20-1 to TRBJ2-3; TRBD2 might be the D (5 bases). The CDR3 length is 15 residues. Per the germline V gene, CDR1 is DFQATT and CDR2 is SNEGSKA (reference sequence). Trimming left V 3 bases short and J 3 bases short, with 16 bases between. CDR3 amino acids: CSASRRPVATDTQYF. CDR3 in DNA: TGCAGTGCTAGTCGCAGGCCCGTAGCGACAGATACGCAGTATTTT.

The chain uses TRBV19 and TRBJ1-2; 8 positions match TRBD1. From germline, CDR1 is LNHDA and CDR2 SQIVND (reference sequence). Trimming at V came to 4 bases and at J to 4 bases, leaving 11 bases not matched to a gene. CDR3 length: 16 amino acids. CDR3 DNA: TGTGCCAGTAGTACCCAAGGACAGGGACCCTTCTATGGCTACACCTTC. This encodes CASSTQGQGPFYGYTF.

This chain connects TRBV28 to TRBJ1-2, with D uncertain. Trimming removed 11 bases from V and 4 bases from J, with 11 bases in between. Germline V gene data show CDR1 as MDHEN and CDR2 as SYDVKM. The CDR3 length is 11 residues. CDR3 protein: CAARGIYGYTF. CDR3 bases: TGTGCCGCCCGCGGAATCTATGGCTACACCTTC.

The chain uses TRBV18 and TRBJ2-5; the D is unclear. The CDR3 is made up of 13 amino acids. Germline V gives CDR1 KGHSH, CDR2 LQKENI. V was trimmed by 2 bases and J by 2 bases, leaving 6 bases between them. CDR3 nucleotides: TGTGCCAGCTCACCAGACTCACAAGAGACCCAGTACTTC. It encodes CASSPDSQETQYF.

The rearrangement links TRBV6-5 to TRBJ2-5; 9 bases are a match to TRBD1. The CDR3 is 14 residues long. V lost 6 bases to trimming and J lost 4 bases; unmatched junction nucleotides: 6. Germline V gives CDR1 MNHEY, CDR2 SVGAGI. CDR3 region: CASRKDRGRETQYF. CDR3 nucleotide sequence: TGTGCCAGCAGGAAGGACAGGGGTCGAGAGACCCAGTACTTC.